This TCR beta chain was sequenced in a study of T cell repertoires in aging, cancer and after chemotherapy. Study-wide background: Clear clonal overlap appeared across healthy donor samples taken over several months to years. General observations from the study: Across the chemotherapy interval, each cancer cohort showed higher median generation probability, suggesting thymic rebound.

Multiplex touch-down PCR with TRB-A/B primers amplified rearranged V-D-J TRB sequences. TCRdb passed the multiplex PCR reads through MiXCR, listing each CDR3 protein once. The sample has some 9,000 distinct CDR3 sequences, roughly 53% seen once. This clonotype was counted only a few times. Its antigen is still unknown. Amplification of TCR beta used genomic DNA extracted from peripheral blood. Germline-derived CDR1 and CDR2 are SQVTM and ANQGSEA. This CDR3 has 13 amino acids. V lost 7 bases, J lost 0 bases, and 4 bases stayed unmatched. Input material: blood. The rearrangement links TRBV29-1 to TRBJ2-7; 9 nucleotides agree with TRBD2. The TCR sequence derives from a human donor in good health. The CDR3 region is CSGGRGGSYEQYF. CDR3 nucleotides: TGCAGCGGAGGGCGGGGGGGCTCCTACGAGCAGTACTTC.